The TCR beta chain under discussion was sequenced for a study of CXCR3-negative and CXCR3-positive naive CD8 T cells. General study findings and limits: When CXCR3-positive naive cells were set against CXCR3-negative naive cells, the former had more hydrophobic TRB CDR3s.

The method, 5' RACE with UMI labels, was used to prepare the TRB cDNA libraries. TCRdb re-called the 5' RACE reads and gives one entry per CDR3 protein, without DNA. The table lists around 5,000 distinct CDR3 sequences. Measured by frequency, this clonotype is medium-sized. Its specificity is unknown. This CDR3 has 17 amino acids. CDR1 and CDR2 from the germline V gene are SEHNR and FQNEAQ (reference sequence). Sequenced sample: naive CXCR3+ CD8+ T cells from blood. Subset: CD45RO-CCR7+CD27+CD95- naive CD8+ T cells expressing CXCR3 (TNR3+). The clonotype originates from a human donor in good health. Some clones in this sample may be carry-over from other donors' samples. The gene calls are TRBV7-9 and TRBJ2-2; the D call from TCRdb, TRBD2, cannot be confirmed without DNA. The CDR3 loop reads CASSLRDLLWDTGELFF.